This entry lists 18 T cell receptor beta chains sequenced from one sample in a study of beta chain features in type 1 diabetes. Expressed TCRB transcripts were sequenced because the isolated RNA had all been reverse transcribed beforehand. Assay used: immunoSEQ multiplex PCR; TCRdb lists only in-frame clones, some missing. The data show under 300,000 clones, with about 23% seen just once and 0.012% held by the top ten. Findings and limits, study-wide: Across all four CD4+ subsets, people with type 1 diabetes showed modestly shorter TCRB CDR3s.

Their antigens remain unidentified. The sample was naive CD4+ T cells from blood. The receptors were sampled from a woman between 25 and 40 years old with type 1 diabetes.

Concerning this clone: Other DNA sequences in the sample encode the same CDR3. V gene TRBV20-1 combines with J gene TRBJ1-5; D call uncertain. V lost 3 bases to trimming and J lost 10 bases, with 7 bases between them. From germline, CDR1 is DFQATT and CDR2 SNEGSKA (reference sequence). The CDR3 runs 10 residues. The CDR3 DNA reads TGCAGTGCTAGTGGGCAACCCCAGCATTTT. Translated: CSASGQPQHF.

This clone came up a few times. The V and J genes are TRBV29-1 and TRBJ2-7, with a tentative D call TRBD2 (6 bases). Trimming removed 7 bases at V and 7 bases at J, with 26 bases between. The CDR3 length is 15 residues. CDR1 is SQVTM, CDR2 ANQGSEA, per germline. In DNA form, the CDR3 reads TGCAGCGGTACCCCGAGACAAGGGTCCAGCGGGGAGCAGTACTTC. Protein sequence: CSGTPRQGSSGEQYF.

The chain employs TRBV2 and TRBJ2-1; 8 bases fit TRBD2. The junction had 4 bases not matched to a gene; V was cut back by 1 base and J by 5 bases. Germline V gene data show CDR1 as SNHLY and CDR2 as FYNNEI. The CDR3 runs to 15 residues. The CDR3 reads CASSEDSGGHNEQFF. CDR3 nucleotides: TGTGCCAGCAGTGAAGACTCGGGGGGGCACAATGAGCAGTTCTTC.

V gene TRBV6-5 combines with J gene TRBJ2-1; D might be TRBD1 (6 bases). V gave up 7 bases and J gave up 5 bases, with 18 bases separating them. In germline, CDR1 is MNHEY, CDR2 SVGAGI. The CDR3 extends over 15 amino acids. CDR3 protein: CASKGWGQGNNEQFF. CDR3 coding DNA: TGTGCCAGCAAGGGTTGGGGGCAGGGGAACAATGAGCAGTTCTTC.

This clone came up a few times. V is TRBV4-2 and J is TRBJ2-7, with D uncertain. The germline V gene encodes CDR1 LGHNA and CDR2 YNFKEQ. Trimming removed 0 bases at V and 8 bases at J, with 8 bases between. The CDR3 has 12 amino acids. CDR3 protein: CASSQEGPKQYF. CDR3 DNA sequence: TGTGCCAGCAGCCAAGAGGGCCCCAAGCAGTACTTC.

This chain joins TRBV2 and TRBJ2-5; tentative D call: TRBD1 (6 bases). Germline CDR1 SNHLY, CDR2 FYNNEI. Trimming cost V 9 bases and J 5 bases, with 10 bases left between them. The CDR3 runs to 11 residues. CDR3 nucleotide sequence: TGTGCCAGACAGGGACCCGAGACCCAGTACTTC. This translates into CARQGPETQYF.

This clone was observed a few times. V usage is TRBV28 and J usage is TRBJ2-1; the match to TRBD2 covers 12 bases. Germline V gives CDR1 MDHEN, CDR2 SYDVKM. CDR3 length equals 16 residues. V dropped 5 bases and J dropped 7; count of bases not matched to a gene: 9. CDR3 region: CASSAKPGLAGNEQFF. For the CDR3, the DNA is TGTGCCAGCAGTGCCAAGCCGGGACTAGCGGGTAATGAGCAGTTCTTC.

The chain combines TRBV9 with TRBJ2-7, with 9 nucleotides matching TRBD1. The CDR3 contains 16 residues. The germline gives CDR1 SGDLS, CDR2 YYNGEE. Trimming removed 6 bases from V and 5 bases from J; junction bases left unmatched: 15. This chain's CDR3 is CASTASGQGGVHEQYF. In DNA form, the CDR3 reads TGTGCCAGCACGGCCTCGGGACAGGGAGGCGTCCACGAGCAGTACTTC. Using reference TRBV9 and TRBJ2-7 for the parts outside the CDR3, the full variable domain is DSGVTQTPKHLITATGQRVTLRCSPRSGDLSVYWYQQSLDQGLQFLIQYYNGEERAKGNILERFSAQQFPDLHSELNLSSLELGDSALYFCASTASGQGGVHEQYFGPGTRLTVT.

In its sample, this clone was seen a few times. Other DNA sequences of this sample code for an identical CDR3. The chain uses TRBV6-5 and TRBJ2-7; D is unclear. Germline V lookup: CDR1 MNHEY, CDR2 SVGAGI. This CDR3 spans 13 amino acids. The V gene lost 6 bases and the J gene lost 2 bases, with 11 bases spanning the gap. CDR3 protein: CASSRLATYEQYF. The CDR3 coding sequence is TGTGCCAGCAGCCGACTGGCTACCTACGAGCAGTACTTC.

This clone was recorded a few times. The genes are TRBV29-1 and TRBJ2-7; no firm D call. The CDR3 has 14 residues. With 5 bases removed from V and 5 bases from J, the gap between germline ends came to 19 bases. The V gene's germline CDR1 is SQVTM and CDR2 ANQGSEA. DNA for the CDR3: TGCAGCGTTCTCCCCCTAGGAACGGCTCACGAGCAGTACTTC. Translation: CSVLPLGTAHEQYF.

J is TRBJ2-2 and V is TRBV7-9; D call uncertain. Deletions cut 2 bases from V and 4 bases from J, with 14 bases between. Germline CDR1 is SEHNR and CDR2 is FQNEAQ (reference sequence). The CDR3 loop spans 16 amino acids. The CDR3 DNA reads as TGTGCCAGCAGCTTACTCGCCTCTGGCGGCACCGGGGAGCTGTTTTTT. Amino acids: CASSLLASGGTGELFF.

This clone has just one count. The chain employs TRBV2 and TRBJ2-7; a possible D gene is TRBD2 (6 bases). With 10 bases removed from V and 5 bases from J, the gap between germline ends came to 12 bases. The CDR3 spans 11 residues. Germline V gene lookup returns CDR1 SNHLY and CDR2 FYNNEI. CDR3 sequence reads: CANSGGNEQYF. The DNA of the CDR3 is TGTGCCAACAGCGGAGGGAACGAGCAGTACTTC.

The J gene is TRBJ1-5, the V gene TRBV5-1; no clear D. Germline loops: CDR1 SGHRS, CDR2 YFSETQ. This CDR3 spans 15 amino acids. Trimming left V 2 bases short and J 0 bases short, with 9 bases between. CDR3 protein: CASSFGLDSNQPQHF. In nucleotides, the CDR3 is TGCGCCAGCAGCTTCGGTTTAGATAGCAATCAGCCCCAGCATTTT.

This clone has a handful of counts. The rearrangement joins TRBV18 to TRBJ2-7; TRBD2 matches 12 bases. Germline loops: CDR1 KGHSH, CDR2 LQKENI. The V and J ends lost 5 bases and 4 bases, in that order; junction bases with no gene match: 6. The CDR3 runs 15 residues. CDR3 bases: TGTGCCAGCTCATCCGGACTAGCGGGAAAGTACGAGCAGTACTTC. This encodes CASSSGLAGKYEQYF.

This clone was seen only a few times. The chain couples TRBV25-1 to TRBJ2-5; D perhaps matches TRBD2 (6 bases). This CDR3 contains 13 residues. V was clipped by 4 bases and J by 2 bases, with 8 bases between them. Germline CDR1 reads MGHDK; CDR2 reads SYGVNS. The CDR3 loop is CASSGAGQETQYF. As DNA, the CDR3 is TGTGCCAGCAGTGGTGCGGGGCAAGAGACCCAGTACTTC. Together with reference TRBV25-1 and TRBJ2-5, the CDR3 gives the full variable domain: EADIYQTPRYLVIGTGKKITLECSQTMGHDKMYWYQQDPGMELHLIHYSYGVNSTEKGDLSSESTVSRIRTEHFPLTLESARPSHTSQYLCASSGAGQETQYFGPGTRLLVL.

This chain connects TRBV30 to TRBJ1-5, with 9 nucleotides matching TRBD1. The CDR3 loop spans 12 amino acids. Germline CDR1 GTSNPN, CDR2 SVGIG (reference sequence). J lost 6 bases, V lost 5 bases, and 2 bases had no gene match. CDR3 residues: CAWGQGSQPQHF. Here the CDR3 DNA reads TGTGCCTGGGGACAGGGGTCTCAGCCCCAGCATTTT. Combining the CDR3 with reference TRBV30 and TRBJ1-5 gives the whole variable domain SQTIHQWPATLVQPVGSPLSLECTVEGTSNPNLYWYRQAAGRGLQLLFYSVGIGQISSEVPQNLSASRPQDRQFILSSKKLLLSDSGFYLCAWGQGSQPQHFGDGTRLSIL.

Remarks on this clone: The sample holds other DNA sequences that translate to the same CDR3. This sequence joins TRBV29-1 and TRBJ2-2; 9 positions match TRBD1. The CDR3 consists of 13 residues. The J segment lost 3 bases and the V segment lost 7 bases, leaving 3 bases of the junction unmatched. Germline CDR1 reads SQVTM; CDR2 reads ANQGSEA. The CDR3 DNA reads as TGCAGCGGGGACAGGGAGGACACCGGGGAGCTGTTTTTT. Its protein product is CSGDREDTGELFF.

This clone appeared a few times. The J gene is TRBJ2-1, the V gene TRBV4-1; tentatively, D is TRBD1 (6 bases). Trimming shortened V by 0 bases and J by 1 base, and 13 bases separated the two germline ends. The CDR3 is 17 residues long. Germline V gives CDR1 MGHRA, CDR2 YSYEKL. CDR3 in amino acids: CASSQDSGTNSYNEQFF. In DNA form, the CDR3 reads TGCGCCAGCAGCCAAGATAGTGGGACAAATTCCTACAATGAGCAGTTCTTC.